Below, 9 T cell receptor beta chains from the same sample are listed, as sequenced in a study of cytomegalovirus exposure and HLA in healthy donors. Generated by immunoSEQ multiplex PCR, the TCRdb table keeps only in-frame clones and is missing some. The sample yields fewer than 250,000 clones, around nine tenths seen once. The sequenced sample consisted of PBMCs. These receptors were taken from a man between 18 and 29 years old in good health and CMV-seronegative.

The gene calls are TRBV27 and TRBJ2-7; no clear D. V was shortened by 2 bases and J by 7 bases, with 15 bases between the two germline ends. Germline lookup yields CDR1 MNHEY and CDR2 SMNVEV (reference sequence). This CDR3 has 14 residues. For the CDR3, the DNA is TGTGCCAGCAGTTTAACAGCTCCGCCTATAGAGCAGTACTTC. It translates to CASSLTAPPIEQYF.

The CDR3 DNA reads TGTGCCAGCAGCCAAGCGGGTTATAGCAATCAGCCCCAGCATTTT. This translates into CASSQAGYSNQPQHF. The chain recombines TRBV6-1 with TRBJ1-5; no clear D. CDR1 and CDR2 from the germline V gene are MNHNS and SASEGT. The CDR3 sequence is 15 residues long. The V end lost 6 bases, the J end lost 0 bases, and 12 bases lay between the germline ends.

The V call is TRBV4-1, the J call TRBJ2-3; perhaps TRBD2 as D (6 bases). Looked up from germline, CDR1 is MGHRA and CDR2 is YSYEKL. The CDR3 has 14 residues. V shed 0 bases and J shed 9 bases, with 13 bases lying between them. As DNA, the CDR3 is TGCGCCAGCAGCCAAGAGGCGGTGGCGGGGACGCAGTATTTT. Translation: CASSQEAVAGTQYF.

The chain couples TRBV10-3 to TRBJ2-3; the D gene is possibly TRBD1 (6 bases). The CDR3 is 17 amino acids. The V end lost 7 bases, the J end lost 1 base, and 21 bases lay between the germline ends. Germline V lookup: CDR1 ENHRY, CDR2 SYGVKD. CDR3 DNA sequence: TGTGCCATCACCGGGCAGTTGCTTAAGGGGGGCACAGATACGCAGTATTTT. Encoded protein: CAITGQLLKGGTDTQYF.

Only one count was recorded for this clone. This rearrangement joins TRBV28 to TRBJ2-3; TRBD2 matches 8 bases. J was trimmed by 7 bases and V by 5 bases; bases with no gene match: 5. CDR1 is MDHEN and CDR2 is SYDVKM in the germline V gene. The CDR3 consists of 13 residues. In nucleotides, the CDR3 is TGTGCCAGCAGTGAGGGACTAGGACATACGCAGTATTTT. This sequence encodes CASSEGLGHTQYF.

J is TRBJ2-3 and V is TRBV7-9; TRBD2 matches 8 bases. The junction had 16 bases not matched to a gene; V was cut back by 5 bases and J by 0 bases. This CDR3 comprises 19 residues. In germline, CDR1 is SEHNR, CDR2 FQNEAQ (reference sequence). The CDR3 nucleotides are TGTGCCAGCAGCCCACACCTTGCAATTAGCGGGGTAAGCACAGATACGCAGTATTTT. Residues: CASSPHLAISGVSTDTQYF.

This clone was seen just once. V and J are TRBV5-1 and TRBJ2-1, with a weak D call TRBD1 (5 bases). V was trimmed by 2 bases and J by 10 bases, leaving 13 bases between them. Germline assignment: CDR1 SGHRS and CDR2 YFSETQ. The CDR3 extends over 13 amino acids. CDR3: CASSFGAQGEQFF. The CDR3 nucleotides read TGCGCCAGCAGCTTTGGTGCTCAGGGCGAGCAGTTCTTC.

CDR3 bases: TGCGCCAGCAGCCAACAATTTAGACAGGGTGGGCAAGAGACCCAGTACTTC. The encoded protein is CASSQQFRQGGQETQYF. The chain couples TRBV4-1 to TRBJ2-5; 7 nucleotides match TRBD1. The V and J ends lost 2 bases and 2 bases, in that order; junction bases with no gene match: 11. Germline V gives CDR1 MGHRA, CDR2 YSYEKL. This CDR3 has 17 amino acids.

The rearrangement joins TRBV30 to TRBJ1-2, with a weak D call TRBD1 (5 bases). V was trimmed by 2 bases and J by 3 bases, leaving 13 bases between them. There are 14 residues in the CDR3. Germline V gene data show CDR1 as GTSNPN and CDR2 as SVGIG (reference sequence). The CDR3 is CAWSIGGADYGYTF. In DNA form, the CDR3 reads TGTGCCTGGAGTATCGGGGGAGCGGACTATGGCTACACCTTC.